The 21 T cell receptor beta chains below come from one sample, sequenced in a study of blood T cell repertoires in COVID-19. Profiling relied on immunoSEQ multiplex PCR, and the TCRdb table lists in-frame clones only, not all of them. Counted here are 390,000 or so clones, 80% to 90% occurring once; the ten biggest clones make up 1.4%. The material sequenced was peripheral blood. The source of these receptors is a woman in her 30s with active or convalescent COVID-19.

The gene calls are TRBV18 and TRBJ1-3, with D perhaps matching TRBD1 (6 bases). The CDR3 covers 16 residues. V was trimmed by 3 bases and J by 0 bases, leaving 12 bases between them. Germline V gene lookup returns CDR1 KGHSH and CDR2 LQKENI. CDR3 in DNA: TGTGCCAGCTCACCCAATCAACAGGGCTCTGGAAACACCATATATTTT. It translates to CASSPNQQGSGNTIYF.

With respect to this clone: The junction shows a germline mismatch at one end, possibly a read error. The V call is TRBV9, the J call TRBJ1-2; TRBD1 agrees at 7 bases. The germline V gene encodes CDR1 SGDLS and CDR2 YYNGEE. The CDR3 runs to 13 residues. CDR3 residues: CASSAGGRGQPNF. CDR3 nucleotides: TGTGCCAGCAGCGCAGGGGGTAGGGGACAACCGAACTTC.

The V gene is TRBV9, the J gene TRBJ2-5; maybe TRBD1 (6 bases). V was trimmed by 2 bases and J by 1 base, leaving 15 bases between them. The CDR3 spans 16 residues. Germline V gene lookup returns CDR1 SGDLS and CDR2 YYNGEE. The CDR3 region has the DNA TGTGCCAGCAGCGTGTCGGGACACCTAACCCAAGAGACCCAGTACTTC. Protein: CASSVSGHLTQETQYF.

The gene calls are TRBV6-1 and TRBJ2-1, with a weak D call TRBD2 (5 bases). This CDR3 is 15 amino acids long. CDR1 and CDR2 (germline): MNHNS, SASEGT. Trimming stripped 1 base from V and 5 bases from J, with 12 bases between. The DNA of the CDR3 is TGTGCCAGCAGTGAAGGAGGGCAGCACCACAATGAGCAGTTCTTC. This sequence encodes CASSEGGQHHNEQFF.

The V gene is TRBV2, the J gene TRBJ1-2, with no clear D. Between the trimmed V and J ends, which lost 8 bases and 0 bases, there was a span of 19 bases. Germline V gene sequence: CDR1 SNHLY, CDR2 FYNNEI. CDR3 length equals 16 residues. The CDR3: CASADLLQKPNYGYTF. The CDR3 nucleotides read TGTGCCAGCGCCGATCTGCTGCAAAAGCCTAACTATGGCTACACCTTC. The full variable domain, rest sourced from reference TRBV2 and TRBJ1-2, is EPEVTQTPSHQVTQMGQEVILRCVPISNHLYFYWYRQILGQKVEFLVSFYNNEISEKSEIFDDQFSVERPDGSNFTLKIRSTKLEDSAMYFCASADLLQKPNYGYTFGSGTRLTVV.

The chain recombines TRBV5-6 with TRBJ1-2; 7 bases match TRBD1. After removal of 0 bases from V and 6 bases from J, the junction contained 8 bases not matched to a gene. Germline V gives CDR1 SGHDT, CDR2 YYEEEE. The length of the CDR3 is 15 residues. The CDR3: CASSLEGTAMDGYTF. CDR3 sequence (DNA): TGTGCCAGCAGCTTGGAGGGGACAGCTATGGATGGCTACACCTTC.

The chain carries TRBV19 and TRBJ1-5; 8 bases match TRBD1. Germline V gives CDR1 LNHDA, CDR2 SQIVND (reference sequence). This CDR3 contains 16 residues. V lost 9 bases and J lost 6; bases outside the gene matches: 16. The CDR3: CASTYKARGRIQPQHF. CDR3 sequence (DNA): TGTGCCAGCACGTATAAGGCCAGGGGGCGGATTCAGCCCCAGCATTTT.

This clone was seen a few times. The genes are TRBV6-8 and TRBJ2-3, with D tentatively TRBD2 (7 bases). CDR3 length: 19 residues. V was trimmed by 2 bases and J by 0 bases, leaving 21 bases between them. The germline V gene has CDR1 MNHGY and CDR2 SAAAGT. The CDR3 coding sequence is TGTGCCAGCAGTTACCCTTCCTCTAGGGGGGGTCCTAGCACAGATACGCAGTATTTT. Translated: CASSYPSSRGGPSTDTQYF.

This clone was counted a single time. The CDR3 region is CASSEYGLAENEQFF. In DNA, the CDR3 is TGTGCCAGCAGTGAATACGGACTAGCGGAAAATGAGCAGTTCTTC. The genes are TRBV6-1 and TRBJ2-1; 10 bases are a match to TRBD2. The CDR3 loop spans 15 amino acids. The V gene end was trimmed by 2 bases and the J gene end by 7 bases; junction bases not matched to a gene: 5. Germline V gives CDR1 MNHNS, CDR2 SASEGT.

The CDR3 sequence: CASSQDSWASGKDEQFF. The CDR3 DNA reads TGCGCCAGCAGCCAAGATTCCTGGGCTAGCGGGAAGGATGAGCAGTTCTTC. V gene TRBV4-1 combines with J gene TRBJ2-1; 9 bases match TRBD2. CDR3 length equals 17 residues. Germline V lookup: CDR1 MGHRA, CDR2 YSYEKL. Losses at the gene ends were 0 bases for V and 8 bases for J; bases not matched to a gene: 11.

V and J are TRBV9 and TRBJ2-1; 7 positions agree with TRBD1. The CDR3 totals 17 residues. Germline V gene lookup returns CDR1 SGDLS and CDR2 YYNGEE. J was trimmed by 8 bases and V by 0 bases; bases with no gene match: 14. In DNA, the CDR3 is TGTGCCAGCAGCGTAGTAACGATGGGTAGGGGGCGGGATGAGCAGTTCTTC. It specifies CASSVVTMGRGRDEQFF. Looking up the rest from reference TRBV9 and TRBJ2-1 gives the full variable domain: DSGVTQTPKHLITATGQRVTLRCSPRSGDLSVYWYQQSLDQGLQFLIQYYNGEERAKGNILERFSAQQFPDLHSELNLSSLELGDSALYFCASSVVTMGRGRDEQFFGPGTRLTVL.

The chain recombines TRBV2 with TRBJ2-7; D is possibly TRBD1 (5 bases). Trimming removed 7 bases at V and 4 bases at J, with 17 bases between. The length of the CDR3 is 14 residues. Germline CDR1 reads SNHLY; CDR2 reads FYNNEI. For the CDR3, the DNA is TGTGCCAGCACCATAGGGGTCGGAAATTACGAGCAGTACTTC. Amino acids: CASTIGVGNYEQYF.

This rearrangement joins TRBV19 to TRBJ2-5; no firm D call. V gave up 3 bases and J gave up 0 bases, with 5 bases separating them. Germline assignment: CDR1 LNHDA and CDR2 SQIVND (reference sequence). CDR3 length equals 13 residues. Written as DNA, the CDR3 is TGTGCCAGTAGTATTGCGTACCAAGAGACCCAGTACTTC. Protein sequence: CASSIAYQETQYF.

The chain recombines TRBV5-1 with TRBJ2-5; D unresolved. Germline assignment: CDR1 SGHRS and CDR2 YFSETQ. This CDR3 region has 14 residues. V lost 4 bases and J lost 2, with 12 bases in between. Here the CDR3 DNA reads TGCGCCAGCAGCCCCCCAAACAGACAAGAGACCCAGTACTTC. This translates into CASSPPNRQETQYF.

V is TRBV7-9 and J is TRBJ1-1; 11 bases align to TRBD1. The CDR3 totals 17 residues. Germline loops: CDR1 SEHNR, CDR2 FQNEAQ (reference sequence). J lost 4 bases, V lost 5 bases, and 12 bases had no gene match. The CDR3 is CASSPSGTGGLGTEAFF. CDR3 DNA: TGTGCCAGCAGCCCCTCCGGGACAGGGGGTCTGGGCACTGAAGCTTTCTTT.

This chain connects TRBV6-4 to TRBJ2-7, with TRBD1 identical over 8 bases. The CDR3 covers 15 residues. V lost 3 bases and J lost 5; bases outside the gene matches: 9. Germline V gene lookup returns CDR1 MRHNA and CDR2 SNTAGT. CDR3 sequence reads: CASSESGGAIHEQYF. For the CDR3, the DNA is TGTGCCAGCAGTGAATCAGGGGGCGCGATCCACGAGCAGTACTTC.

V and J are TRBV5-4 and TRBJ2-7, with TRBD2 matching over 8 bases. In germline, CDR1 is SGHNT, CDR2 YYREEE (reference sequence). The junction had 11 bases not matched to a gene; V was cut back by 3 bases and J by 6 bases. This CDR3 has 15 residues. CDR3 amino acids: CASSSTVAGSLEQYF. The CDR3 DNA reads as TGTGCCAGCAGCTCGACGGTAGCGGGATCCCTCGAGCAGTACTTC.

This clone was seen only once. The chain carries TRBV10-1 and TRBJ2-3; TRBD1 matches at 12 bases. The germline CDR1 and CDR2 sequences are WNHNN and SYGVQD (reference sequence). CDR3 length: 15 residues. J lost 6 bases, V lost 6 bases, and 7 bases had no gene match. The CDR3 protein is CASRGTGGVMDTQYF. The CDR3 DNA sequence: TGCGCCAGCAGGGGGACAGGGGGCGTGATGGATACGCAGTATTTT.

The sample holds a few counts of this clone. The V call is TRBV5-1, the J call TRBJ2-7; TRBD1 matches at 7 bases. After removal of 1 base from V and 4 bases from J, the junction contained 8 bases not matched to a gene. This CDR3 spans 15 amino acids. Germline V gene lookup returns CDR1 SGHRS and CDR2 YFSETQ. The CDR3 coding sequence is TGCGCCAGCAGCTTGATGTTAAGGGGACAGTACGAGCAGTACTTC. As protein: CASSLMLRGQYEQYF.

The genes are TRBV7-6 and TRBJ2-7; TRBD2 agrees at 12 bases. CDR3 length: 18 residues. Germline assignment: CDR1 SGHVS and CDR2 FNYEAQ. V was clipped by 4 bases and J by 5 bases; unmatched bases: 15. The CDR3 nucleotides are TGTGCCAGCAGCTCCCTAAAGACTAGCGGGGGCCCCGACGACGAGCAGTACTTC. It yields the protein CASSSLKTSGGPDDEQYF.

The V and J genes are TRBV27 and TRBJ2-3, with TRBD1 as a possible D gene (5 bases). From germline, CDR1 is MNHEY and CDR2 SMNVEV (reference sequence). V was clipped by 3 bases and J by 3 bases, with 16 bases between them. The CDR3 is made up of 16 amino acids. CDR3 amino acids: CASSFRSGAGTDTQYF. CDR3 DNA: TGTGCCAGCAGTTTTCGTAGTGGGGCTGGGACAGATACGCAGTATTTT.